This TCR beta chain was identified during a study of cytomegalovirus exposure and HLA in healthy donors. This PCR relied on a set of 60 Vbeta primers and 13 Jbeta primers. Per the original data handling: There were some 87 million unique TCR beta chains by a later count, and 8.5 million to 14 million of them were shared. This table comes from immunoSEQ multiplex PCR, and its TCRdb copy is limited to in-frame clones, with some not included. V, J and clone size derive from that table, while D and trimming were established from the DNA sequence. The repertoire consists of 200,000 to 250,000 clones, with approximately 70% occurring once and the leading ten covering around 2.6%. Germline V gene data show CDR1 as SQVTM and CDR2 as ANQGSEA. This CDR3 has 14 residues. V lost 6 bases to trimming and J lost 7 bases, with 22 bases between them. Findings of the study overall: A later look showed TCR association rates differing by HLA locus, highest for DRB1 and lowest for HLA-C.

Regarding this clone: Its cognate antigen is unknown.

Each donor's status was that of a healthy bone marrow donor. The receptor was isolated from a man aged 35 to 55 in good health and CMV-seropositive. The V call is TRBV29-1, the J call TRBJ2-7; maybe TRBD1 (7 bases). Sequencing was performed on PBMCs. As DNA, the CDR3 is TGCAGCGTCGCGGGACAGTCCCACGTCGCGGAGCAGTACTTC. Translation gives CSVAGQSHVAEQYF.